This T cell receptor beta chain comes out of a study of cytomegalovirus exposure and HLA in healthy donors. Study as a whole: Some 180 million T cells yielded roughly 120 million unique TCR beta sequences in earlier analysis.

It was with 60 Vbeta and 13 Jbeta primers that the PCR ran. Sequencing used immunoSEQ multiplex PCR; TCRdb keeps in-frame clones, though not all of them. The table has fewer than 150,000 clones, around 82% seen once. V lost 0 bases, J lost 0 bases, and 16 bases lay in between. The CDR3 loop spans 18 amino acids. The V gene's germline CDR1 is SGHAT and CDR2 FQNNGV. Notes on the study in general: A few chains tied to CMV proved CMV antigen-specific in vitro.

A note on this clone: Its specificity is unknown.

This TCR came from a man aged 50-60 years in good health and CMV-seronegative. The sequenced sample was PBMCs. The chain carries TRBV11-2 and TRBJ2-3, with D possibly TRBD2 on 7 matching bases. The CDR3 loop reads CASSLDFGGGLSTDTQYF. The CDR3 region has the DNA TGTGCCAGCAGCTTAGATTTCGGCGGGGGCCTCAGCACAGATACGCAGTATTTT.